This is a list of T cell receptor beta chains from one sample in a study of T cell changes during pregnancy in multiple sclerosis. Clones were sequenced by immunoSEQ multiplex PCR, and TCRdb holds only the in-frame ones, with some missing. The sample shows roughly 46,000 clones, roughly 93% of them seen only once. The specimen was CD8+ T cells from peripheral blood mononuclear cells, collected in the first trimester of pregnancy. The receptors shown here come from a female donor with multiple sclerosis, enrolled in a pregnancy study. Each CDR3 is given with its conserved first and last residue.

V: TRBV9; J: TRBJ2-1; CDR3: CASSGRDSNEQFF
V: TRBV27; J: TRBJ1-5; CDR3: CASSIQGGNQPQHF
V: TRBV9; J: TRBJ2-3; CDR3: CASSVHKSGITDTQYF
V: TRBV2; J: TRBJ1-1; CDR3: CASRDRMLNAFF
V: TRBV4-1; J: TRBJ2-5; CDR3: CASSQDDPGAQETQYF
V: TRBV6-5; J: TRBJ2-5; CDR3: CASSYSTSGQETQYF
V: TRBV5-1; J: TRBJ2-1; CDR3: CASSFGQYNEQFF
V: TRBV30; J: TRBJ2-6; CDR3: CAWSVGAGANVLTF
V: TRBV18; J: TRBJ2-2; CDR3: CASSPPGAPNTGELFF
V: TRBV2; J: TRBJ2-7; CDR3: CATQERAYEQYF
V: TRBV7-8; J: TRBJ1-1; CDR3: CASSRPTENTEAFF
V: TRBV11-2; J: TRBJ2-2; CDR3: CASSSRTSGPPVGTGELFF
V: TRBV7-3; J: TRBJ1-2; CDR3: CASSSGTGGADGYTF
V: TRBV2; J: TRBJ2-7; CDR3: CASRPGYEQYF
V: TRBV27; J: TRBJ1-2; CDR3: CASRIAGGWNGYTF
V: TRBV4-3; J: TRBJ2-5; CDR3: CASSQDLWTGTKTQYF
V: TRBV5-8; J: TRBJ2-5; CDR3: CASPSGTSAETQYF
V: TRBV11-2; J: TRBJ1-1; CDR3: CASSFGQGLNTEAFF
V: TRBV18; J: TRBJ1-2; CDR3: CASSPPGTGFYGYTF
V: TRBV5-5; J: TRBJ2-4; CDR3: CASSHRGEGAKNIQYF
V: TRBV4-1; J: TRBJ2-3; CDR3: CASSQDVRGAGDTQYF
V: TRBV4-2; J: TRBJ2-1; CDR3: CASSQDGSGVSYNEQFF
V: TRBV27; J: TRBJ2-7; CDR3: CASSPAGTGMYEQYF
V: TRBV2; J: TRBJ2-7; CDR3: CASSEGEAGPYILEQYF
V: TRBV19; J: TRBJ2-1; CDR3: CASSERGGLSYNEQFF
V: TRBV5-8; J: TRBJ1-1; CDR3: CASRSGTQGTEAFF
V: TRBV19; J: TRBJ1-5; CDR3: CASSIGLGNQPQHF
V: TRBV30; J: TRBJ2-3; CDR3: CAWSALTDTQYF
V: TRBV7-9; J: TRBJ2-7; CDR3: CASSFGDEQYF
V: TRBV19; J: TRBJ1-1; CDR3: CASTDMVAGGKIGTEAFF
V: TRBV28; J: TRBJ2-1; CDR3: CASSLMTSGRGYNEQFF
V: TRBV28; J: TRBJ2-3; CDR3: CASSRWSDTQYF
V: TRBV27; J: TRBJ2-3; CDR3: CASGRARGPDTQYF
V: TRBV6-4; J: TRBJ2-2; CDR3: CASSDSGTSNTGELFF
V: TRBV27; J: TRBJ2-2; CDR3: CASSFRDRSNGELFF
V: TRBV2; J: TRBJ2-5; CDR3: CASSEAGAYLQETQYF
V: TRBV27; J: TRBJ2-2; CDR3: CASSYSRANTGELFF
V: TRBV6-1; J: TRBJ1-4; CDR3: CASRPWDRGNEKLFF
V: TRBV27; J: TRBJ2-6; CDR3: CASSSIRVSGANVLTF
V: TRBV7-9; J: TRBJ2-5; CDR3: CASSLGAQETQYF
V: TRBV27; J: TRBJ2-7; CDR3: CASSLSPTGSYEQYF
V: TRBV5-5; J: TRBJ2-3; CDR3: CASSLAGGTDTQYF
V: TRBV6-6; J: TRBJ2-2; CDR3: CASGRDNELFF
V: TRBV7-9; J: TRBJ1-5; CDR3: CASSRHRDQPQHF
V: TRBV21-1; J: TRBJ1-5; CDR3: CASSPGTGGGNQPQHF
V: TRBV4-1; J: TRBJ1-1; CDR3: CASSKRQGNTEAFF
V: TRBV30; J: TRBJ2-7; CDR3: CAWSIGDSLKWRYF
V: TRBV5-1; J: TRBJ1-2; CDR3: CASSFDHRGRDYGYTF
V: TRBV11-3; J: TRBJ2-2; CDR3: CASSEGLARGDTGELFF
V: TRBV5-1; J: TRBJ2-3; CDR3: CASSFLAGAPHRDTQYF
V: TRBV7-9; J: TRBJ2-1; CDR3: CASSYPLAASYNEQFF
V: TRBV7-2; J: TRBJ2-1; CDR3: CASTSGTSGGLYNEQFF
V: TRBV27; J: TRBJ2-7; CDR3: CAIGGGGPYEQYF
V: TRBV14; J: TRBJ1-2; CDR3: CASSLQGTIVNYGYTF
V: TRBV5-4; J: TRBJ2-3; CDR3: CASSDGSLWYF
V: TRBV7-9; J: TRBJ2-7; CDR3: CASSLPREGEQYF
V: TRBV27; J: TRBJ2-7; CDR3: CASSGTSDLEQYF
V: TRBV29-1; J: TRBJ2-2; CDR3: CSVVVAGEGTGELFF
V: TRBV4-1; J: TRBJ1-1; CDR3: CASSQDEGRAFF
V: TRBV28; J: TRBJ2-1; CDR3: CASQSEYLNSYNEQFF